This T cell receptor beta chain was sequenced during a study of T-cell reconstitution after alpha-beta-depleted transplantation in children. As regards this clonotype: Its antigen is still unknown.

Unique molecular identifiers tagged the TCRbeta library. TCRdb reprocessed the PCR reads via MiXCR and lists one record per CDR3 protein. Among around 30,000 distinct CDR3 sequences, 5% to 7% were seen once, and the ten largest hold roughly 30%. The V gene's germline CDR1 is MNHEY and CDR2 SVGEGT. V was clipped by 6 bases and J by 0 bases, with 15 bases between them. The length of the CDR3 is 16 residues. Study-wide points: Reportedly, alpha-beta T cells present about two months post-transplant originated from several hundred expanded clones of graft origin.

The TCR sequence derives from a child under three years old who had a stem cell transplant for acute myeloid leukemia, so the T cells may come from the graft donor. The chain carries TRBV6-2 or TRBV6-3 and TRBJ2-1; D perhaps matches TRBD2 (5 bases). The sample was peripheral blood, taken 60 days after TCRalphabeta/CD19-depleted stem cell transplant. CDR3: CASSRTRASSYNEQFF. The CDR3, as DNA: TGTGCCAGCAGCAGAACTAGAGCAAGCTCCTACAATGAGCAGTTCTTC.